This entry features one T cell receptor beta chain sequence. The antigen remains unidentified. The record originates from a study of cytomegalovirus exposure and HLA in healthy donors. Study-wide points: Certain sequence variants were highly shared and formed a cluster, and this cluster was likely a sequencing artifact. Rarity held for most TCR sequences, but there were some public TCRs that occurred in many donors. HLA-A and HLA-B allele assignments for most subjects were reportedly predicted accurately using TCR beta sequences.

PCR employed 60 Vbeta and 13 Jbeta primers. Profiled with immunoSEQ multiplex PCR; TCRdb holds only in-frame clones, not every one. The sample includes 70,000 or so clones, around 80% of them seen just once. The CDR3 contains 15 residues. Germline V gene sequence: CDR1 SGHNT, CDR2 YYREEE (reference sequence). Trimming removed 2 bases from V and 6 bases from J; junction bases left unmatched: 8. This clonotype originated in a man aged 18 to 29 in good health and CMV-seronegative. This chain links TRBV5-4 with TRBJ1-2; the match to TRBD1 covers 9 bases. Sample: PBMCs. Written as DNA, the CDR3 is TGTGCCAGCAGCTTACAGGGGGCAGTTTTCCATGGCTACACCTTC. It is translated as CASSLQGAVFHGYTF. Drawing the rest from reference TRBV5-4 and TRBJ1-2, the complete variable domain is ETGVTQSPTHLIKTRGQQVTLRCSSQSGHNTVSWYQQALGQGPQFIFQYYREEENGRGNFPPRFSGLQFPNYSSELNVNALELDDSALYLCASSLQGAVFHGYTFGSGTRLTVV.